Listed below are T cell receptor beta chains from one sample, sequenced in a study of molecular identifiers for immune sequencing clone quantification. TCRdb re-called the PCR reads through MiXCR, storing one row per CDR3 protein. The sample yields approximately 97,000 distinct CDR3 sequences, around 37% seen once. The sample was naive CD8+ T cells from blood, with Jurkat cell RNA spiked in. Receptors were obtained from a human donor in good health. Some libraries in this study had Jurkat cell RNA spiked in. Both conserved end residues are part of each CDR3. The order of the fields is J gene, clone size, V gene, CDR3 protein. Rows give clone size only sometimes, using once, few, many, or a class for an expanded clone.

J: TRBJ2-1
size: .
V: TRBV7-9
CDR3: CASSLVLAGFEQFF

J: TRBJ1-1
size: .
V: TRBV5-6
CDR3: CASSLGRFEAFF

J: TRBJ2-4
size: .
V: TRBV19
CDR3: CASSPLPGGFRDIQYF

J: TRBJ2-6
size: many
V: TRBV7-9
CDR3: CASSGHVLTF

J: TRBJ2-3
size: many
V: TRBV5-6
CDR3: CASSLGGGADTQYF

J: TRBJ1-5
size: once
V: TRBV6-1
CDR3: CASSGHGQPQHF

J: TRBJ2-7
size: once
V: TRBV5-6
CDR3: CASCPGLAGEQYF

J: TRBJ1-1
size: few
V: TRBV7-9
CDR3: CASVDTEAFF

J: TRBJ2-7
size: many
V: TRBV7-9
CDR3: CASSPGLEQYF

J: TRBJ2-1
size: few
V: TRBV2
CDR3: CAYRDFSYNEQFF

J: TRBJ2-1
size: few
V: TRBV7-6
CDR3: CASSLAGTGANEQFF

J: TRBJ2-7
size: few
V: TRBV4-1
CDR3: CASSQGRGDYEQYF

J: TRBJ2-4
size: .
V: TRBV7-9
CDR3: CASSSGEKIAKNIQYF

J: TRBJ2-2
size: .
V: TRBV7-6
CDR3: CATGQGITGELFF

J: TRBJ2-3
size: few
V: TRBV5-5
CDR3: CASSYGTGWYF

J: TRBJ2-1
size: .
V: TRBV27
CDR3: CASSLLLAGNSYNEQLF

J: TRBJ2-2
size: many
V: TRBV7-9
CDR3: CASSLMGILNTGELFF

J: TRBJ2-7
size: few
V: TRBV19
CDR3: CASGLGTGYYEQYF

J: TRBJ2-7
size: .
V: TRBV7-9
CDR3: CASSSHRDRGTLSSYEQYF

J: TRBJ2-5
size: .
V: TRBV15
CDR3: CATSRVGGLAALSYQETQYF

J: TRBJ2-1
size: few
V: TRBV6-2/TRBV6-3
CDR3: CASSYPPASGRRDEQFF

J: TRBJ2-7
size: .
V: TRBV5-6
CDR3: CASSSGATYGQYF

J: TRBJ2-2
size: .
V: TRBV7-9
CDR3: CASSLGPEDPNTGELFF

J: TRBJ1-2
size: few
V: TRBV2
CDR3: CASSAIGLNWAGDDYGYTF

J: TRBJ1-2
size: few
V: TRBV6-4
CDR3: CASSQTGTGEGGYTF

J: TRBJ1-5
size: .
V: TRBV4-3
CDR3: CASSQTGGSHQPQHF

J: TRBJ2-2
size: many
V: TRBV9
CDR3: CASSVGPRPLGSTNTGELFF

J: TRBJ2-7
size: many
V: TRBV7-9
CDR3: CASSTPGQSYEQYF

J: TRBJ2-5
size: few
V: TRBV15
CDR3: CATSRGTGGFLETQYF

J: TRBJ1-5
size: .
V: TRBV27
CDR3: CASSLLGLNQPQHF

J: TRBJ2-3
size: .
V: TRBV7-9
CDR3: CASSDWSGSTDTQYF

J: TRBJ1-1
size: .
V: TRBV7-2
CDR3: CASSPRWSMTTTEAFF

J: TRBJ2-5
size: .
V: TRBV28
CDR3: CASSLSERATETQYF

J: TRBJ2-3
size: .
V: TRBV2
CDR3: CASSGTSGRAVDTQYF

J: TRBJ1-1
size: few
V: TRBV20-1
CDR3: CSARTPWGSPEAFF

J: TRBJ2-3
size: .
V: TRBV12-3/TRBV12-4
CDR3: CASNRGAGLRKRAQYF

J: TRBJ2-7
size: many
V: TRBV29-1
CDR3: CSVGPSETYEQYF

J: TRBJ1-1
size: .
V: TRBV6-5
CDR3: CASSYGTYTEAFF

J: TRBJ2-5
size: once
V: TRBV11-2
CDR3: CASSSPWGPQETQYF

J: TRBJ2-3
size: few
V: TRBV29-1
CDR3: CSVEADTQYF

J: TRBJ1-5
size: few
V: TRBV2
CDR3: CASTSGEGMNQPQHF

J: TRBJ2-5
size: many
V: TRBV5-4
CDR3: CASSLARGETQYF

J: TRBJ2-7
size: many
V: TRBV16
CDR3: CASSQASGIVEQYF

J: TRBJ2-3
size: many
V: TRBV6-5
CDR3: CASREPGISPSTDTQYF

J: TRBJ2-3
size: .
V: TRBV4-3
CDR3: CASSQGPGLALDTQYF

J: TRBJ1-1
size: .
V: TRBV7-9
CDR3: CASSSPRGGTEAFF

J: TRBJ2-6
size: .
V: TRBV28
CDR3: CASDTGRGAIVLTF

J: TRBJ1-1
size: .
V: TRBV4-3
CDR3: CASSRTGNTEAFF

J: TRBJ2-1
size: few
V: TRBV7-2
CDR3: CASSSEASPYNEQFF

J: TRBJ2-7
size: .
V: TRBV5-6
CDR3: CASSWGQTYEQYF

J: TRBJ2-5
size: .
V: TRBV12-3/TRBV12-4
CDR3: CASSLATRETQDF